These T cell receptor beta chains were read from a single sample in a study of blood T cells in healthy people across ages. TCRdb recomputed calls from the 5' RACE reads with MiXCR, one row per CDR3 protein. The table lists some 1.5 million distinct CDR3 sequences, about 28% of them singletons. The sequenced material came from blood. All receptors come from a woman younger than 45 in good health. The CDR3 runs from the conserved cysteine through the conserved F or W. D genes are given only for firm matches. Where a row states a size, it is once, few, many or the class of an expanded clone; other rows omit it.

TRBV29-1	-	TRBJ1-1	-	TGCAGCGTTTTCGAGGACACAGGGTCGCCTGAAGCTTCCTTT	CSVFEDTGSPEASF
TRBV20-1	-	TRBJ2-5	-	TGCAGTGCTGGGACACTGGGGTCTCAAGAGACCCAGTACTTC	CSAGTLGSQETQYF
TRBV10-3	-	TRBJ1-2	many	TGTGCCATCAGTGCAGGGGAGGACTATGGCTACACCTTC	CAISAGEDYGYTF
TRBV7-2	TRBD2	TRBJ2-1	few	TGTGCCAGCAGCCCCGGTTATAGCGCGGGGGGGGATGAGCAGTTCTTC	CASSPGYSAGGDEQFF
TRBV6-2/TRBV6-3	-	TRBJ1-1	-	TGTGCCAGCAGACCCGGGACCGAAAGACCTATGAACACTGAAGCTTTCTTT	CASRPGTERPMNTEAFF
TRBV4-3	-	TRBJ2-7	-	TGCGCCAGCAGCCAGGGGGCCATGGGCTCCTACGAGCAGTACTTC	CASSQGAMGSYEQYF
TRBV20-1	TRBD1	TRBJ2-1	many	TGCAGTGCGATTGACAGGGGGGTTGGTTATGAGCAGTTCTTC	CSAIDRGVGYEQFF
TRBV7-9	-	TRBJ2-5	few	TGTTCCAGCACCCCATCGTGGGAGACCCAGTACTTC	CSSTPSWETQYF
TRBV10-3	TRBD1	TRBJ2-5	few	TGTGCCATCAGTGAGCGGACAGGGGGCGGGGAGACCCAGTACTTC	CAISERTGGGETQYF
TRBV29-1	-	TRBJ2-5	many	TGCAGCGTCGCCCGGGGTCGATATGAAGAGACCCAGTACTTC	CSVARGRYEETQYF
TRBV7-2	-	TRBJ2-3	-	TGTGCCAGCAGCTTAGCTTCGTTCGGACCAACAGATACGCAGTATTTT	CASSLASFGPTDTQYF
TRBV19	-	TRBJ1-5	-	TGTGCCAGTAGTATTGCCAGGAATCAGCTCCAGCATTTT	CASSIARNQLQHF
TRBV2	TRBD1	TRBJ1-2	-	TGTGCCAGCAGTGAAGGTTTGAGACAGGGAAACTATGGCTACACCTTC	CASSEGLRQGNYGYTF
TRBV5-1	-	TRBJ1-2	-	TGCGCCAGCAACTTACTCTCAGCTTCCTATTCCTATGGCTACACCTTC	CASNLLSASYSYGYTF
TRBV4-2	-	TRBJ2-6	-	TGTGCCAGCAGCCAAGAGTTTATAGACTATACGGGCGGGGCCAACGTCCTGACTTTC	CASSQEFIDYTGGANVLTF
TRBV28	-	TRBJ1-1	-	TGTGCCAGCAAGACGCTCCCGAGGGACGCTGAAGCTTTCTTT	CASKTLPRDAEAFF
TRBV5-1	-	TRBJ2-3	-	TGCGCCAGCAGCTTGGAAAGGGGGGGCCCCACAGATACGCAGTATTTT	CASSLERGGPTDTQYF
TRBV7-9	-	TRBJ2-4	-	TGTGCCAGTAGCCCGGGGTTGGGGGATGACATTCAGTACTTC	CASSPGLGDDIQYF
TRBV7-2	-	TRBJ2-3	many	TGTGCCAGCAGCCCCACCCATCTAGATACGCAGTATTTT	CASSPTHLDTQYF
TRBV29-1	-	TRBJ2-3	few	TGCAGCGAGAGCGAGGTCACAGATACGCAGTATTTT	CSESEVTDTQYF
TRBV6-4	-	TRBJ2-2	-	TGTGCCAGCAGTGACTCGGAGGGGGGAGTGACCGGGGAGCTGTTTTTT	CASSDSEGGVTGELFF
TRBV5-1	-	TRBJ2-3	-	TGCGCCAGCAGCTCCCCGGAAAACCCCACAGATACGCAGTATTTT	CASSSPENPTDTQYF
TRBV28	TRBD1	TRBJ1-2	few	TGTGCCAGCAGTTTTGGGGACAGGGTCTATGGCTACACCTTC	CASSFGDRVYGYTF
TRBV12-3/TRBV12-4	-	TRBJ2-3	-	TGTGCCAGCAGTTTCGACGAAATCCGTGTCGATGCGCAGTATTTT	CASSFDEIRVDAQYF
TRBV20-1	-	TRBJ1-6	-	TGCAGTGCAGGCACCTCGAAGTCCCCCCACTTT	CSAGTSKSPHF
TRBV5-1	TRBD1	TRBJ1-4	-	TGCGCCAGCAGCCAGACAGGGAGTGTTGCAACTAATGAAAAACTGTTTTTT	CASSQTGSVATNEKLFF
TRBV7-2	-	TRBJ2-7	-	TGTGCCAGCAGCCCATTACAGGGGGGGTGGCACGAGCAGTACTTC	CASSPLQGGWHEQYF
TRBV7-2	TRBD2	TRBJ2-4	many	TGTGCCAGCAGCTTCGGGGGGGCGGACATTCAGTACTTC	CASSFGGADIQYF
TRBV9	-	TRBJ2-5	many	TGTGCCAGCAGCGTAGGGATAGGGAACCAAGAGACCCAGTACTTC	CASSVGIGNQETQYF
TRBV7-2	TRBD2	TRBJ2-3	many	TGTGCCAGCAGCTTAGGGGGGGGAGCGGCCCTCACAGATACGCAGTATTTT	CASSLGGGAALTDTQYF
TRBV7-3	TRBD2	TRBJ2-5	-	TGTGCCAGCAGCCCGACTAGCGGGGGGATCGAGACCCAGTACTTC	CASSPTSGGIETQYF
TRBV12-5	TRBD2	TRBJ2-1	-	TGTGCTAGTGGGGACTTGGGGGGGACCAATGAGCAGTTCTTC	CASGDLGGTNEQFF
TRBV20-1	-	TRBJ2-3	many	TGCAGTGCTAGGGGAGGCGGTGGCAGAGATACGCAGTATTTT	CSARGGGGRDTQYF
TRBV7-2	-	TRBJ1-3	-	TGTGCCAGCAGCTTAGCCCAGACTTGGGCGAGCGGAAACACCATATATTTT	CASSLAQTWASGNTIYF
TRBV9	-	TRBJ1-4	once	TGTGCCAGCAGCGGCGGCGGACCTAGTGAAAAACTGTTTTTT	CASSGGGPSEKLFF
TRBV15	-	TRBJ2-6	-	TGTGCCACCAGCGGTAGGGCAGCCTCTGGGGCCAACGTCCTGACTTTC	CATSGRAASGANVLTF
TRBV7-2	-	TRBJ2-1	-	TGTGCCAGCAGCTTTAATAGCGGAGGGGGAAGGAATGAGCAGTTCTTC	CASSFNSGGGRNEQFF
TRBV12-3/TRBV12-4	-	TRBJ2-3	-	TGTGCCAGCAGAATAGGGCAGGGGTCAGATACGCAGTATTTT	CASRIGQGSDTQYF
TRBV6-5	TRBD1	TRBJ2-6	few	TGTGCCAGCAGTTATTTCCGGGACAGGGACTCTGGGGCCAACGTCCTGACTTTC	CASSYFRDRDSGANVLTF
TRBV9	-	TRBJ2-1	few	TGTGCCAGCAGCGTAGCCCCCAACGACGATGAGCAGTTCTTC	CASSVAPNDDEQFF
TRBV12-3/TRBV12-4	-	TRBJ1-1	-	TGTGCCAGCAGACCGTGGGGTTTTAGTCCGGCGAACACTGAAGCTTTCTTT	CASRPWGFSPANTEAFF
TRBV20-1	-	TRBJ2-7	-	TGCAGTGCTAGCCCCCCAAGCAGGTACGACTACGAGCAGTACTTC	CSASPPSRYDYEQYF
TRBV12-3/TRBV12-4	-	TRBJ1-6	few	TGTGCCAGCAGTTTAGCAGGGGCTACTTCACCCCTCCACTTT	CASSLAGATSPLHF